The T cell receptor (beta chain) described here comes from a study of radiotherapy plus CTLA-4 blockade in lung cancer. On the study more broadly: Disease control reached 31%, with objective responses in roughly 19%.

V lost 6 bases and J lost 5, with 13 bases in between. This CDR3 region has 13 residues. Germline assignment: CDR1 MNHNS and CDR2 SASEGT. Using immunoSEQ multiplex PCR, the repertoire was profiled, and TCRdb retains in-frame clones only, with some absent. The sample contains tens of thousands of clones, 75% to 90% of which appear only once. This clone was recorded only once. Its cognate antigen is unknown. Study-wide results and limits: Expansion in blood of tumor-derived TCR clones was seen after radiotherapy plus ipilimumab.

J is TRBJ1-1 and V is TRBV6-1; D is possibly TRBD1 (6 bases). The receptor comes from a human donor with non-small cell lung cancer who had a partial response to radiotherapy plus ipilimumab. This specimen consisted of peripheral blood, obtained from a patient treated with radiotherapy plus ipilimumab. The CDR3 DNA sequence: TGTGCCAGCAGCGAATTCCAGGGGACTGAAGCTTTCTTT. Translation gives CASSEFQGTEAFF.